This entry is about one T cell receptor (beta chain). The data stem from a study of blood T cells in healthy people across ages. Germline trimming cut 1 base from V and 10 bases from J; bases unmatched to any gene: 11. CDR3 length: 15 amino acids. Germline CDR1 is MNHEY and CDR2 is SVGEGT. It was with a sample-barcoded 5' primer and a J-beta primer mix that a second PCR of roughly 6 to 12 cycles was run. MiXCR was run by TCRdb on the 5' RACE reads, yielding one entry per CDR3 protein. The repertoire holds about 590,000 distinct CDR3 sequences, approximately 30% seen once, with less than 20% in the top ten.

The chain combines TRBV6-2 or TRBV6-3 with TRBJ2-3; 7 bases match TRBD2. The sample consisted of blood. The receptor was derived from an elderly woman in good health. The CDR3 here is CASSYWMAGEGAQYF. The CDR3 DNA reads as TGTGCCAGCAGTTACTGGATGGCCGGGGAGGGTGCGCAGTATTTT.